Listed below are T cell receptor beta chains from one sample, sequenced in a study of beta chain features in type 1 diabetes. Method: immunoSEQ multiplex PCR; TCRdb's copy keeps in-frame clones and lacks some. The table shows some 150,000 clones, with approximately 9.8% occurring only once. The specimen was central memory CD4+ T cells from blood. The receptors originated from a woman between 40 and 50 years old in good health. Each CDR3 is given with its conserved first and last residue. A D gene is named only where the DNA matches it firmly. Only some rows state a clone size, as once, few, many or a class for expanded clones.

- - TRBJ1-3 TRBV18 CASSPLVGISGNTIYF
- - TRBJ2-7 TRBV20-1 CSASKGRQYF
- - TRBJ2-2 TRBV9 CASSAEVSAGELFF
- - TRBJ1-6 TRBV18 CASSLDRPYNSPLHF
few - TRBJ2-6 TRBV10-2 CASRRDSGANVLTF
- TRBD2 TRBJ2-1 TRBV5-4 CASSLDLVRGGSSYNEQFF
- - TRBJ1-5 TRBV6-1 CASSEGGVRPQHF
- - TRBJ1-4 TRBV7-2 CASSLYKNEKLFF
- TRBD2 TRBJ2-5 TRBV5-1 CASAREVAETQYF
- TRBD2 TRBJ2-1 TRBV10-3 CAISPPVGGTHEQFF
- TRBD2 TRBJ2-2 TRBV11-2 CASSLGERGPSNTGELFF
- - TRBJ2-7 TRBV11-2 CASSFSSYEQYF
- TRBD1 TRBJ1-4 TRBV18 CASSPRTGLDEKLFF
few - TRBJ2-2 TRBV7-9 CASSARANTGELFF
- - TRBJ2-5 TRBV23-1 CASSPQGFGETQYF
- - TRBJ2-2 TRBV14 CASSQRLDGELFF
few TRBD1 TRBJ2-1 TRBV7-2 CASSSRDSPYNEQFF
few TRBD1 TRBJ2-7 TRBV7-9 CASSSTGGLAYEQYF
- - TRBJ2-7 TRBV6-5 CASARGGAQNEQYF
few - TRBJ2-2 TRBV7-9 CASRPPFRVSGELFF
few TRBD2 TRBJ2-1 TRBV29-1 CSAARGGASNNEQFF
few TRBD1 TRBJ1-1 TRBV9 CASSARQGAGTEAFF
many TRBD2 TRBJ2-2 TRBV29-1 CSVPRTSGGTGELFF
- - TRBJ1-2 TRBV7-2 CASSLESRGYGYTF
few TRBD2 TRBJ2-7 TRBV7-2 CASSYQGLVNEQYF
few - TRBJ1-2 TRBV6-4 CASSDTQGSYGYTF
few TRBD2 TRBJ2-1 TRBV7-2 CASSFTSGGNHNEQFF
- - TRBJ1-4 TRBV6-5 CASSSSTVEDREKLFF
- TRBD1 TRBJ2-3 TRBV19 CASSPTGGGDTQYF
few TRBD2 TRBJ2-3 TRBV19 CASSGGGAFTDTQYF
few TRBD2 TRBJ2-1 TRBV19 CASSLRTSGGSYNEQFF
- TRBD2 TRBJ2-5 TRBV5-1 CASSTRTSGGSEAQYF
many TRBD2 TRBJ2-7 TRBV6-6 CASNPTSGADEQYF
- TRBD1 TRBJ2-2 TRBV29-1 CSAMDRGRTGELFF
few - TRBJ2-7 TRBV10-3 CAISASYEQYF
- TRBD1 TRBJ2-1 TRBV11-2 CASSLAGTGIYNEQFF
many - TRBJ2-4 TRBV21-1 CASSRQEGAVRNIQYF
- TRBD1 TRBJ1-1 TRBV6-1 CATILRGLAQEGFF
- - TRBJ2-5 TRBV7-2 CASSRAGTQETQYF
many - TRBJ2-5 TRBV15 CATSRDTGLETQYF
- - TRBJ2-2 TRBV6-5 CASSATWNTGELFF
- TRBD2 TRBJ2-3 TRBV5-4 CASSSPTRLASDTQYF
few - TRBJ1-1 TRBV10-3 CAISESGGAVGTEAFF
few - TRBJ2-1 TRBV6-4 CASSPNPTDSYNEQFF
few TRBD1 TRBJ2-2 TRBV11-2 CASSLGDRVTGELFF
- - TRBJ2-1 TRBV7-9 CASSRGEGGKQFF
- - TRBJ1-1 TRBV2 CASSVWRGLDTEAFF
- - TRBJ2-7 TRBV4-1 CASSQDLRGSSYEQYF
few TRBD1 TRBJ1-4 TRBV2 CASSDDRGSEKLFF
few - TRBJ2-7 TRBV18 CASSPEGQSYEQYF
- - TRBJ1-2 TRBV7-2 CASSPPDSHTYGYTF
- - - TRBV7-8 CASSLVASYEQYF
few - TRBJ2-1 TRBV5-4 CASSLAGGSSYNEQFF
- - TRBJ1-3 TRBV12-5 CASGLPSSGNTIYF